This is a list of T cell receptor beta chains from one sample in a study of blood T cell repertoires in COVID-19. The table came from immunoSEQ multiplex PCR; TCRdb's copy has only in-frame clones and leaves some out. The data show around 430,000 clones, with about 87% seen just once and approximately 9.3% held by the top ten. The material sequenced was PBMCs or T cells enriched from blood (not recorded which). The receptor set was obtained from a woman in her forties or fifties who had recovered from COVID-19. Each CDR3 is given with its conserved first and last residue. A D gene is named only where the DNA matches it firmly.

J gene | V gene | D gene | CDR3 protein | CDR3 DNA
TRBJ2-3 | TRBV5-6 | TRBD1 | CASSKVGRGRDADTQYF | TGTGCCAGCAGCAAGGTGGGTAGGGGGCGCGACGCAGATACGCAGTATTTT
TRBJ1-1 | TRBV12-3/TRBV12-4 | - | CASGAVNTEAFF | TGTGCCAGCGGGGCGGTGAACACTGAAGCTTTCTTT
TRBJ2-7 | TRBV2 | TRBD2 | CASRGTSGGGQYF | TGTGCCAGCAGGGGGACTAGCGGGGGCGGGCAGTACTTC
TRBJ2-3 | TRBV6-5 | TRBD2 | CASSRPSGGNTQYF | TGTGCCAGCAGCCGCCCTAGCGGGGGAAATACGCAGTATTTT
TRBJ1-1 | TRBV9 | - | CASSVAGTEAFF | TGTGCCAGCAGCGTAGCGGGGACTGAAGCTTTCTTT
TRBJ2-3 | TRBV25-1 | - | CASSDYPFRSDTQYF | TGTGCCAGCAGTGACTACCCCTTTCGATCAGATACGCAGTATTTT
TRBJ1-5 | TRBV5-3 | - | CARSLFSSIIRVRQPQHF | TGTGCCAGATCCCTATTTAGTAGTATCATCCGGGTCCGTCAGCCCCAGCATTTT
TRBJ2-1 | TRBV7-9 | TRBD2 | CASSSLAGGDYNEQFF | TGTGCCAGCAGCTCCTTAGCGGGGGGGGACTACAATGAGCAGTTCTTC
TRBJ1-2 | TRBV27 | - | CASSFTENYGYTF | TGTGCCAGCAGTTTTACAGAAAACTATGGCTACACCTTC
TRBJ1-2 | TRBV9 | - | CASSVGASVNYGYTF | TGTGCCAGCAGCGTAGGCGCGTCGGTTAACTATGGCTACACCTTC
TRBJ1-6 | TRBV5-5 | TRBD1 | CASSSDRGDGSPLHF | TGTGCCAGCAGCTCCGACAGGGGTGACGGTTCACCCCTCCACTTT
TRBJ1-3 | TRBV5-1 | TRBD1 | CASSIDRGGGNTIYF | TGCGCCAGCAGCATAGACAGGGGAGGCGGAAACACCATATATTTT
TRBJ1-1 | TRBV5-6 | - | CASSFAGVGTEAFF | TGTGCCAGCAGCTTTGCAGGGGTAGGGACTGAAGCTTTCTTT
TRBJ1-1 | TRBV28 | - | CASSLEGQGTEAFF | TGTGCCAGCAGTTTAGAAGGTCAGGGTACTGAAGCTTTCTTT
TRBJ2-3 | TRBV4-1 | TRBD2 | CASSQSTGGRTDTQYF | TGCGCCAGCAGCCAAAGTACGGGGGGGCGCACAGATACGCAGTATTTT
TRBJ1-2 | TRBV5-1 | - | CASSLNVMTVNYGYTF | TGCGCCAGCAGCTTGAACGTGATGACAGTTAACTATGGCTACACCTTC